This is a list of T cell receptor beta chains from one sample in a study of blood T cell repertoires in COVID-19. TCRdb's copy holds only in-frame clones and misses some; the assay was immunoSEQ multiplex PCR. The sample has 400,000 to 450,000 clones, 75% to 90% seen once. Sequencing input: peripheral blood. These receptors came from a woman in her 40s with COVID-19, enrolled during active disease. Each CDR3 is given with its conserved first and last residue. Each record gives: CDR3 length, D gene, J gene, clone size, V gene, CDR3 protein, CDR3 DNA. The D gene is left open where the match is weak. The size field is filled for only some rows; it gives once, few, many or a size class.

14 | TRBD1 | TRBJ1-2 | - | TRBV29-1 | CSAWTGGSNYGYTF | TGCAGCGCTTGGACAGGGGGCTCTAACTATGGCTACACCTTC
11 | - | TRBJ1-1 | - | TRBV20-1 | CSARGAAEAFF | TGCAGTGCTAGAGGTGCGGCTGAAGCTTTCTTT
16 | - | TRBJ1-6 | - | TRBV7-2 | CASSPRQSSYNSPLHF | TGTGCCAGCAGCCCTAGACAGAGCTCCTATAATTCACCCCTCCACTTT
13 | TRBD1 | TRBJ2-7 | - | TRBV2 | CASSDRTGDEQYF | TGTGCCAGCAGTGATAGGACAGGGGACGAGCAGTACTTC
15 | TRBD2 | TRBJ2-7 | - | TRBV7-2 | CASSYGLAGDSEQYF | TGTGCCAGCAGTTACGGACTAGCGGGTGATTCCGAGCAGTACTTC
16 | TRBD2 | TRBJ2-3 | - | TRBV11-1 | CASSLGPSGGADTQYF | TGTGCCAGCAGCTTAGGCCCTAGCGGGGGGGCCGATACGCAGTATTTT
11 | - | TRBJ1-2 | once | TRBV19 | CASSLTAGYTF | TGTGCCAGTAGCTTGACAGCAGGCTACACCTTC
17 | - | TRBJ2-3 | once | TRBV15 | CATSQSVVAHRTDTQYF | TGTGCCACCAGTCAGAGTGTAGTAGCCCATCGTACAGATACGCAGTATTTT
15 | - | TRBJ2-3 | - | TRBV5-1 | CASSRLTGGTDTQYF | TGCGCCAGCAGCCGGCTTACGGGTGGTACAGATACGCAGTATTTT
13 | TRBD1 | TRBJ2-5 | - | TRBV5-6 | CASSWQGEETQYF | TGTGCCAGCAGCTGGCAGGGGGAAGAGACCCAGTACTTC
14 | TRBD2 | TRBJ2-7 | - | TRBV27 | CASSPGTSGYEQYF | TGTGCCAGCAGTCCCGGGACTAGCGGGTACGAGCAGTACTTC
15 | TRBD1 | TRBJ2-7 | - | TRBV5-1 | CASSSRGTGGYEQYF | TGCGCCAGCAGCTCCCGCGGGACAGGGGGCTACGAGCAGTACTTC
16 | - | TRBJ2-6 | - | TRBV28 | CASSAPGGTGANVLTF | TGTGCCAGCAGTGCACCGGGGGGCACTGGGGCCAACGTCCTGACTTTC
15 | - | TRBJ1-2 | - | TRBV4-3 | CASSQEGPSPPGYTF | TGCGCCAGCAGCCAAGAGGGCCCATCCCCTCCTGGCTACACCTTC
12 | - | TRBJ1-2 | - | TRBV12-3/TRBV12-4 | CASSLSFYGYTF | TGTGCCAGCAGTTTATCTTTCTATGGCTACACCTTC
13 | TRBD1 | TRBJ1-1 | - | TRBV3-1/TRBV3-2 | CASTRQGVTEAFF | TGTGCCAGCACTCGACAGGGAGTCACTGAAGCTTTCTTT
11 | - | TRBJ1-2 | - | TRBV20-1 | CSARGGVGYTF | TGCAGTGCTAGGGGAGGAGTTGGCTACACCTTC
19 | TRBD1 | TRBJ1-5 | - | TRBV2 | CASSRTGTGKGSSNQPQHF | TGTGCCAGCAGCCGGACCGGGACAGGGAAGGGTTCCAGCAATCAGCCCCAGCATTTT
13 | - | TRBJ1-2 | - | TRBV25-1 | CASSGSGDYGYTF | TGTGCCAGCAGTGGTTCCGGGGACTATGGCTACACCTTC
15 | TRBD1 | TRBJ2-7 | few | TRBV7-3 | CASSLGQGISYEQYF | TGTGCCAGCAGCTTAGGACAGGGGATCTCCTACGAGCAGTACTTC
15 | - | TRBJ2-7 | - | TRBV10-3 | CAIGMGVSSSYEQYF | TGTGCCATCGGTATGGGCGTCTCGAGCTCCTACGAGCAGTACTTC
13 | - | TRBJ2-7 | - | TRBV7-6 | CASSLGFSNEQYF | TGTGCCAGCAGCTTAGGGTTTAGTAACGAGCAGTACTTC
18 | TRBD1 | TRBJ1-5 | - | TRBV19 | CASSTVLGQGASNQPQHF | TGTGCCAGTAGTACAGTCCTCGGACAGGGGGCAAGCAATCAGCCCCAGCATTTT
15 | TRBD1 | TRBJ1-1 | - | TRBV7-2 | CASSLEGQGITEAFF | TGTGCCAGCAGCTTAGAAGGACAGGGCATCACTGAAGCTTTCTTT
14 | - | TRBJ1-2 | once | TRBV2 | CASSEGGSPFGYTF | TGTGCCAGCAGTGAGGGAGGGAGCCCTTTTGGCTACACCTTC
14 | - | TRBJ1-1 | - | TRBV3-1/TRBV3-2 | CASSQSGANTEAFF | TGTGCCAGCAGCCAATCTGGAGCGAACACTGAAGCTTTCTTT
17 | TRBD2 | TRBJ2-7 | - | TRBV15 | CATSRDGTSGRPYEQYF | TGTGCCACCAGCAGAGACGGGACTAGCGGGAGGCCCTACGAGCAGTACTTC
14 | - | TRBJ2-5 | once | TRBV28 | CASSPRGDLETQYF | TGTGCCAGCAGTCCCAGAGGGGACTTGGAGACCCAGTACTTC
16 | TRBD1 | TRBJ1-2 | - | TRBV7-3 | CASSPARNQGAAGYTF | TGTGCCAGCAGCCCGGCGAGGAATCAGGGGGCGGCAGGCTACACCTTC
14 | TRBD2 | TRBJ2-1 | - | TRBV7-2 | CASSPGLGENEQFF | TGTGCCAGCAGCCCCGGACTAGGGGAGAATGAGCAGTTCTTC
15 | - | TRBJ1-1 | - | TRBV7-9 | CASSPPVRGGTEAFF | TGTGCCAGCAGCCCTCCGGTGCGGGGAGGCACTGAAGCTTTCTTT
15 | - | TRBJ1-3 | few | TRBV11-2 | CASSLEVAVGNTIYF | TGTGCCAGCAGCTTAGAAGTGGCAGTTGGAAACACCATATATTTT
17 | - | TRBJ1-1 | once | TRBV28 | CASSSFLAGHVTTEAFF | TGTGCCAGCAGCTCATTTCTGGCAGGGCACGTAACCACTGAAGCTTTCTTT
15 | TRBD2 | TRBJ2-5 | - | TRBV9 | CASTQSGTSSETQYF | TGTGCCAGCACCCAAAGCGGGACTAGCTCCGAGACCCAGTACTTC
15 | - | TRBJ2-1 | - | TRBV27 | CASSLRGASYNEQFF | TGTGCCAGCAGTCTCCGGGGGGCCTCCTACAATGAGCAGTTCTTC